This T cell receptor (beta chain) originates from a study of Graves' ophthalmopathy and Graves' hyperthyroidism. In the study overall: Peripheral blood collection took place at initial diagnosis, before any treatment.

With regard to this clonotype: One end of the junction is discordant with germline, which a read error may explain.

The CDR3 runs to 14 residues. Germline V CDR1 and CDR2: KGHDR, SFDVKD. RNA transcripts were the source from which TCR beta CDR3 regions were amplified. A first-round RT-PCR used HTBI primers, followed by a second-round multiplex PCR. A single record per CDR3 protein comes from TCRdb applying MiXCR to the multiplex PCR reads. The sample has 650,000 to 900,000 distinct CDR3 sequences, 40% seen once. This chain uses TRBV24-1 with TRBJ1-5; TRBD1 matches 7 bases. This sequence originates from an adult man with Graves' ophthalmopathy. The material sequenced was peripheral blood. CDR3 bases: TGTGCCAGCAGTGTAAGGGGACAGAACCAGCCCCAGCATTTT. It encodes CASSVRGQNQPQHF.